This T cell receptor beta chain was identified in a study of T cells in localized non-small cell lung cancer. Whole-study findings and limits: Exceeding tumor, uninvolved adjacent lung had the highest T cell clonality. Detection in adjacent lung was observed for a median about 50 of the top 100 tumor clones.

Concerning this clone: As yet, its antigen is unknown.

This table comes from immunoSEQ multiplex PCR, and its TCRdb copy is limited to in-frame clones, with some not included. The repertoire consists of fewer than 35,000 clones, with about 89% occurring once and the leading ten covering under 3%. CDR3 length: 12 amino acids. Between the trimmed V and J ends, which lost 2 bases and 6 bases, there was a span of 7 bases. Germline CDR1 reads MNHNY; CDR2 reads SVGAGI (reference sequence). The origin of this receptor is a female donor over 55 with stage I lung adenocarcinoma. The sample in question was peripheral blood, obtained before any cancer treatment. The chain links TRBV6-6 to TRBJ1-2, with D hard to call. Here the CDR3 reads CASSYTGNGYTF. The CDR3 DNA is TGTGCCAGCAGTTACACGGGGAATGGCTACACCTTC.